The 16 T cell receptor beta chains presented below share a single source sample, sequenced in a study of T cell changes during pregnancy in multiple sclerosis. Profiling relied on immunoSEQ multiplex PCR, and the TCRdb table lists in-frame clones only, not all of them. This table has about 17,000 clones, approximately 84% appearing once. The source material was CD8+ T cells from peripheral blood mononuclear cells, sampled in the third trimester of pregnancy. The receptors derive from a female donor in good health, enrolled as a control in a pregnancy study.

This chain links TRBV7-2 with TRBJ2-7; TRBD1 might be the D (6 bases). V was clipped by 7 bases and J by 2 bases, with 15 bases between them. CDR3 size: 14 residues. Germline CDR1 is SGHTA and CDR2 is FQGNSA. This CDR3 reads CASNTVGAAYEQYF. DNA of the CDR3: TGTGCCAGCAACACGGTGGGGGCCGCCTACGAGCAGTACTTC.

This rearrangement joins TRBV6-5 to TRBJ2-7; the match to TRBD1 covers 8 bases. The ends lost 0 bases at V and 5 bases at J; junction bases unmatched: 6. The germline V gene has CDR1 MNHEY and CDR2 SVGAGI. The CDR3 covers 15 residues. The DNA of the CDR3 is TGTGCCAGCAGTTACTCTAGGACAGGGACGGACGAGCAGTACTTC. Translation: CASSYSRTGTDEQYF.

V gene TRBV6-5 combines with J gene TRBJ1-1, with TRBD1 matching over 7 bases. V shed 2 bases, J shed 0 bases, and the junction held 3 bases outside the gene matches. The CDR3 length is 15 residues. Per germline, CDR1 MNHEY and CDR2 SVGAGI. The CDR3 region is CASSYAQGLNTEAFF. The CDR3 nucleotides read TGTGCCAGCAGTTACGCACAGGGGTTGAACACTGAAGCTTTCTTT.

The chain recombines TRBV6-1 with TRBJ2-7, with 9 bases aligning to TRBD1. Trimming took 9 bases from V and 4 from J; bases not matched to a gene: 4. Germline CDR1 and CDR2: MNHNS and SASEGT. The CDR3 contains 12 residues. This chain's CDR3 is CASGTGRYEQYF. The CDR3 DNA is TGTGCCAGTGGGACAGGGAGATACGAGCAGTACTTC.

J is TRBJ2-7 and V is TRBV13, with 12 bases identical to TRBD1. The junction had 7 bases not matched to a gene; V was cut back by 3 bases and J by 10 bases. Germline CDR1 reads PRHDT; CDR2 reads FYEKMQ (reference sequence). The CDR3 runs to 14 residues. The CDR3 DNA sequence: TGTGCCAGCAGCTTCGGGACAGGGGGCAAACCCCAGTACTTC. The encoded protein is CASSFGTGGKPQYF.

This clone was seen more than once but under ten times. The chain links TRBV13 to TRBJ2-1; 12 bases agree with TRBD2. Germline values: CDR1 PRHDT, CDR2 FYEKMQ (reference sequence). The CDR3 is made up of 16 amino acids. The trim removed 5 bases at V and 3 bases at J, leaving 5 bases unmatched. The CDR3 nucleotides read TGTGCCAGCAGCGCCCGACTAGCGGGAGACTACAATGAGCAGTTCTTC. Its translation: CASSARLAGDYNEQFF.

The chain employs TRBV13 and TRBJ2-1; 10 nucleotides agree with TRBD2. The length of the CDR3 is 18 residues. After removal of 4 bases from V and 8 bases from J, the junction contained 17 bases not matched to a gene. CDR1 PRHDT and CDR2 FYEKMQ come from the germline V gene (reference sequence). CDR3 region: CASSSAPGLAGVRDEQFF. CDR3 in DNA: TGTGCCAGCAGCTCCGCCCCAGGCCTAGCGGGAGTTCGGGATGAGCAGTTCTTC.

This chain links TRBV30 with TRBJ1-2; D unclear. Germline V gene sequence: CDR1 GTSNPN, CDR2 SVGIG (reference sequence). With 3 bases removed from V and 0 bases from J, the gap between germline ends came to 11 bases. This CDR3 is 14 amino acids long. The CDR3 spells CAWRPGIPNYGYTF. DNA of the CDR3: TGTGCCTGGAGGCCGGGGATACCTAACTATGGCTACACCTTC.

The chain employs TRBV21-1 and TRBJ2-1; the table's D call of TRBD1 was not tested on the DNA. TRBV21-1 constitutes a pseudogene. The CDR3 runs 13 residues. CDR3 region: CASSKDTYNEQFF. The CDR3 DNA sequence: TGTGCCAGCAGCAAAGACACCTACAATGAGCAGTTCTTC.

This chain connects TRBV4-2 to TRBJ2-7; 16 bases are a match to TRBD2. CDR3 length equals 17 residues. Germline V gene lookup returns CDR1 LGHNA and CDR2 YNFKEQ. Germline trimming cut 5 bases from V and 2 bases from J; bases unmatched to any gene: 6. Here the CDR3 reads CASSAPGLAGGAYEQYF. DNA for the CDR3: TGTGCCAGCAGCGCACCGGGACTAGCGGGAGGGGCCTACGAGCAGTACTTC.

The chain is built from TRBV7-8 and TRBJ2-5; the D gene is possibly TRBD2 (5 bases). Germline-derived CDR1 and CDR2 are SGHVS and FQNEAQ. The CDR3 contains 15 residues. V lost 3 bases, J lost 7 bases, and 18 bases lay in between. CDR3 in amino acids: CASSFVDLPRGTQYF. The CDR3 region has the DNA TGTGCCAGCAGCTTCGTGGACCTCCCACGGGGGACCCAGTACTTC.

The chain has TRBV7-2 and TRBJ2-1; 8 nucleotides align to TRBD2. CDR1 is SGHTA and CDR2 is FQGNSA in the germline V gene. This CDR3 is 15 amino acids long. V shed 5 bases and J 1 base; nucleotides not matched to a gene: 4. CDR3: CASSRTSGSYNEQFF. The CDR3 nucleotides read TGTGCCAGCAGCCGAACTAGCGGATCCTACAATGAGCAGTTCTTC.

This chain uses TRBV27 with TRBJ1-1, with no clear D. The V end was cut by 4 bases, the J end by 5 bases, with 11 bases between. Germline assignment: CDR1 MNHEY and CDR2 SMNVEV (reference sequence). The CDR3 has 13 residues. Written as DNA, the CDR3 is TGTGCCAGCAGTTCCCGCGGGGTTACTGAAGCTTTCTTT. It yields the protein CASSSRGVTEAFF.

The chain combines TRBV7-9 with TRBJ2-3, with D hard to call. V lost 2 bases to trimming and J lost 4 bases, with 13 bases between them. CDR1 and CDR2 from the germline V gene are SEHNR and FQNEAQ (reference sequence). This CDR3 spans 15 amino acids. CDR3 loop: CASSLISSSADTQYF. DNA for the CDR3: TGTGCCAGCAGCTTAATCAGTTCCAGCGCAGATACGCAGTATTTT.

The chain carries TRBV15 and TRBJ2-7, with 7 bases fitting TRBD2. Per germline, CDR1 LNHNV and CDR2 YYDKDF (reference sequence). CDR3 length: 14 residues. V shed 5 bases and J 1 base; nucleotides not matched to a gene: 5. The chain's CDR3 is CATSDSGPSYEQYF. CDR3 DNA sequence: TGTGCCACCAGCGATAGCGGGCCTTCCTACGAGCAGTACTTC.

This clone was seen only once. This rearrangement joins TRBV6-1 to TRBJ1-4; possibly TRBD1 for D (6 bases). Germline CDR1 MNHNS, CDR2 SASEGT. Trimming pared 3 bases from V and 5 bases from J, leaving 10 bases between. The CDR3 sequence is 14 residues long. Written as DNA, the CDR3 is TGTGCCAGCAGTGAGACAGGTATAAATGAAAAACTGTTTTTT. Protein: CASSETGINEKLFF.